This TCR beta chain was profiled in a study of CD8 T cells in Susac syndrome. In its sample, this clonotype was seen once. When the RNA was reverse transcribed, random hexamers were used with an input of roughly 0.45 to 1 ug. Multiplex PCR with immunoSEQ amplified the TCR beta CDR3 across 54 Vbeta and 13 Jbeta. One entry per CDR3 protein results from TCRdb running MiXCR on the immunoSEQ multiplex PCR reads. The sample has 150,000 to 200,000 distinct CDR3 sequences; about 94% are singletons. Negative isolation was used for CD8+ and CD4+ T cells, and FACS enrichment was applied to TEMRA cells. V trimming: 5 bases; J trimming: 1 base; junction bases outside the gene matches: 6. The CDR3 runs 14 residues. The germline gives CDR1 DFQATT, CDR2 SNEGSKA (reference sequence).

The chain has TRBV20-1 and TRBJ2-7; 9 nucleotides line up with TRBD2. The receptor was isolated from a human donor in good health. Sequenced: CD4+ T cells from PBMCs. This chain's CDR3 is CSAHLAGNSYEQYF. The CDR3 DNA sequence: TGCAGTGCTCACCTAGCGGGGAATTCCTACGAGCAGTACTTC.